These 18 T cell receptor beta chains came from one sample sequenced in a study of shared clonotypes between healthy human individuals. Assay used: immunoSEQ multiplex PCR; TCRdb lists only in-frame clones, some missing. The sample includes hundreds of thousands of clones, over 65% of them seen just once. The specimen was memory CD4+ T cells sorted from blood. Subset reported: CD45RA-negative fraction. The origin of the receptors is a woman in her twenties or thirties in good health.

This clone appeared a few times. The rearrangement uses TRBV28 and TRBJ2-3; D is ambiguous. V was trimmed by 5 bases and J by 0 bases, leaving 12 bases between them. Germline V CDR1 and CDR2: MDHEN, SYDVKM. CDR3 length equals 15 residues. The chain's CDR3 is CASSGMAASTDTQYF. CDR3 coding DNA: TGTGCCAGCAGTGGAATGGCGGCGAGCACAGATACGCAGTATTTT.

V usage is TRBV19 and J usage is TRBJ1-5; D uncertain. The germline V gene has CDR1 LNHDA and CDR2 SQIVND (reference sequence). The V gene lost 3 bases and the J gene lost 4 bases, with 13 bases spanning the gap. This CDR3 comprises 15 residues. The CDR3 region is CASSIQATGNQPQHF. CDR3 bases: TGTGCCAGTAGTATTCAGGCGACGGGGAATCAGCCCCAGCATTTT. Drawing the rest from reference TRBV19 and TRBJ1-5, the complete variable domain is DGGITQSPKYLFRKEGQNVTLSCEQNLNHDAMYWYRQDPGQGLRLIYYSQIVNDFQKGDIAEGYSVSREKKESFPLTVTSAQKNPTAFYLCASSIQATGNQPQHFGDGTRLSIL.

The chain joins TRBV12-5 to TRBJ1-1; possible D gene TRBD1, 6 bases. The germline CDR1 and CDR2 sequences are LGHNT and FRNRAP. V was clipped by 4 bases and J by 1 base, with 13 bases between them. CDR3 size: 15 residues. The CDR3 loop is CASGWYGGGNTEAFF. Written as DNA, the CDR3 is TGTGCTAGTGGTTGGTACGGGGGCGGGAACACTGAAGCTTTCTTT.

This chain links TRBV2 with TRBJ2-6; D remains unclear. CDR1 is SNHLY and CDR2 is FYNNEI in the germline V gene. V lost 5 bases to trimming and J lost 4 bases, with 12 bases between them. The CDR3 runs to 15 residues. The CDR3 sequence: CASSLTKPGANVLTF. CDR3 DNA sequence: TGTGCCAGCAGTCTGACAAAGCCCGGGGCCAACGTCCTGACTTTC.

This clone was observed a few times. The gene calls are TRBV2 and TRBJ2-3; 9 nucleotides match TRBD1. Per germline, CDR1 SNHLY and CDR2 FYNNEI. The CDR3 has 16 amino acids. V was pared by 6 bases and J by 6 bases, with 13 bases of the junction left unmatched. The CDR3, as DNA: TGTGCCAGCAGGCATCAGGGACAGGGACATGGGGATACGCAGTATTTT. Its translation: CASRHQGQGHGDTQYF. The full variable domain, completed using reference TRBV2 and TRBJ2-3, is EPEVTQTPSHQVTQMGQEVILRCVPISNHLYFYWYRQILGQKVEFLVSFYNNEISEKSEIFDDQFSVERPDGSNFTLKIRSTKLEDSAMYFCASRHQGQGHGDTQYFGPGTRLTVL.

The CDR3 region is CASSLEGPGLAGATDTQYF. The CDR3 DNA reads as TGTGCCAGCAGCTTAGAAGGGCCGGGACTAGCGGGAGCGACGGATACGCAGTATTTT. The chain employs TRBV7-3 and TRBJ2-3; 14 bases fit TRBD2. V gave up 2 bases and J gave up 6 bases; unmatched junction bases: 13. The CDR3 extends over 19 amino acids. The germline CDR1 and CDR2 sequences are SGHTA and FQGTGA. The whole variable domain, remainder taken from reference TRBV7-3 and TRBJ2-3, is GAGVSQTPSNKVTEKGKYVELRCDPISGHTALYWYRQSLGQGPEFLIYFQGTGAADDSGLPNDRFFAVRPEGSVSTLKIQRTERGDSAVYLCASSLEGPGLAGATDTQYFGPGTRLTVL.

This clone has only a few counts. This sequence joins TRBV2 and TRBJ2-7, with unresolved D. CDR1 is SNHLY and CDR2 is FYNNEI in the germline V gene. CDR3 length: 14 residues. With 3 bases removed from V and 4 bases from J, the gap between germline ends came to 13 bases. This chain's CDR3 is CASSEFRAGYEQYF. The DNA for the CDR3 is TGTGCCAGCAGTGAGTTTAGGGCTGGGTACGAGCAGTACTTC.

This clone was picked up one time. The chain links TRBV5-1 to TRBJ2-1; perhaps TRBD2 as D (6 bases). Per the germline V gene, CDR1 is SGHRS and CDR2 is YFSETQ. Trimming stripped 4 bases from V and 1 base from J, with 21 bases between. The CDR3 totals 18 residues. The CDR3 sequence: CASSLNPYDSGSYNEQFF. The CDR3 bases are TGCGCCAGCAGCCTGAACCCGTACGATAGCGGTTCCTACAATGAGCAGTTCTTC. Supplemented by reference TRBV5-1 and TRBJ2-1, the full variable domain reads KAGVTQTPRYLIKTRGQQVTLSCSPISGHRSVSWYQQTPGQGLQFLFEYFSETQRNKGNFPGRFSGRQFSNSRSEMNVSTLELGDSALYLCASSLNPYDSGSYNEQFFGPGTRLTVL.

J is TRBJ2-1 and V is TRBV10-3, with 8 bases fitting TRBD2. CDR1 ENHRY and CDR2 SYGVKD come from the germline V gene. With V trimmed by 8 bases and J by 9 bases, 9 bases remained unmatched. This CDR3 region has 13 residues. The DNA of the CDR3 is TGTGCCATCGGGCGGGAGGAACCGGGTGAGCAGTTCTTC. Encoded protein: CAIGREEPGEQFF.

V gene TRBV30 combines with J gene TRBJ2-7; TRBD1 or TRBD2 may be the D gene (5 bases each). CDR1 is GTSNPN, CDR2 SVGIG, per germline (reference sequence). This CDR3 has 18 residues. Trimming stripped 3 bases from V and 4 bases from J, with 28 bases between. CDR3 loop: CAWSLKGERVRGLYEQYF. The CDR3 DNA follows: TGTGCCTGGAGCTTAAAAGGGGAAAGGGTCCGGGGTTTATACGAGCAGTACTTC.

This clone was seen a single time. The chain joins TRBV4-1 to TRBJ2-7; 8 bases match TRBD2. Looked up from germline, CDR1 is MGHRA and CDR2 is YSYEKL. The CDR3 has 16 residues. The junction had 8 bases not matched to a gene; V was cut back by 4 bases and J by 0 bases. The CDR3 sequence is CASSRLAGGPSYEQYF. The CDR3 bases are TGCGCCAGCAGCCGTCTTGCGGGAGGCCCCTCCTACGAGCAGTACTTC.

V gene TRBV27 combines with J gene TRBJ1-3; D gene unclear. Looked up from germline, CDR1 is MNHEY and CDR2 is SMNVEV (reference sequence). The CDR3 is made up of 15 amino acids. V was trimmed by 3 bases and J by 0 bases, leaving 9 bases between them. CDR3 nucleotides: TGTGCCAGCAGTTTGAGAGGTAGCTCTGGAAACACCATATATTTT. This codes for CASSLRGSSGNTIYF.

The chain carries TRBV7-9 and TRBJ2-7, with 10 bases aligning to TRBD2. In germline, CDR1 is SEHNR, CDR2 FQNEAQ (reference sequence). This CDR3 is built from 16 residues. V gave up 3 bases and J gave up 2 bases; unmatched junction bases: 7. The CDR3 bases are TGTGCCAGCAGCTTTTTCGGACTAGCGGACACCTACGAGCAGTACTTC. It translates to CASSFFGLADTYEQYF.

The J gene is TRBJ1-3, the V gene TRBV28, with unresolved D. V lost 10 bases and J 0 bases, leaving 10 bases between the germline ends. Germline loops: CDR1 MDHEN, CDR2 SYDVKM. The CDR3 has 13 residues. CDR3: CATEHSSGNTIYF. Here the CDR3 DNA reads TGTGCCACCGAACACAGCTCTGGAAACACCATATATTTT.

This chain connects TRBV5-5 to TRBJ1-5, with D uncertain. CDR1 SGHKS and CDR2 YYEKEE come from the germline V gene (reference sequence). CDR3 length equals 15 residues. V lost 4 bases, J lost 0 bases, and 11 bases lay in between. The CDR3 DNA is TGTGCCAGCAGCCCGACAACATATAGCAATCAGCCCCAGCATTTT. Protein sequence: CASSPTTYSNQPQHF.

This chain joins TRBV19 and TRBJ1-5; no firm D call. CDR3 length equals 14 residues. CDR1 is LNHDA and CDR2 is SQIVND in the germline V gene (reference sequence). V was trimmed by 3 bases and J by 7 bases, leaving 13 bases between them. Here the CDR3 DNA reads TGTGCCAGTAGTATTGCGGGAAGCGGGCAGCCCCAGCATTTT. Translated, it gives CASSIAGSGQPQHF.

The V call is TRBV6-1, the J call TRBJ1-2; D unresolved. Germline CDR1 reads MNHNS; CDR2 reads SASEGT. The CDR3 extends over 14 amino acids. Deletions cut 1 base from V and 4 bases from J, with 10 bases between. The DNA for the CDR3 is TGTGCCAGCAGTGAAGTAACAACCGCCTATGGCTACACCTTC. Amino acids: CASSEVTTAYGYTF.

This clone came up once. This chain joins TRBV27 and TRBJ2-2, with no clear D. The CDR3 totals 15 residues. In germline, CDR1 is MNHEY, CDR2 SMNVEV (reference sequence). V gave up 6 bases and J gave up 2 bases, with 13 bases separating them. Here the CDR3 reads CASRPIGFNTGELFF. CDR3 bases: TGTGCCAGCAGACCCATAGGGTTTAACACCGGGGAGCTGTTTTTT.